The next 17 T cell receptor beta chains were all read from a single sample in a study of blood T cells in healthy people across ages. Sample-barcoded 5' priming and a J-beta primer mix drove a second PCR of about 6 to 11 cycles. One entry per CDR3 protein results from TCRdb running MiXCR on the 5' RACE reads. The sample has some 900,000 distinct CDR3 sequences, under 50% seen once. The sample was blood. Receptor source: a man between 25 and 39 years old in good health.

This clonotype was observed at least ten times. The CDR3 coding sequence is TGCAGTGCTAGGTTTGAGGGGGTCTATGGCTACACCTTC. The encoded protein is CSARFEGVYGYTF. The genes are TRBV20-1 and TRBJ1-2; weak D call: TRBD1 (6 bases). Between the trimmed V and J ends, which lost 3 bases and 4 bases, there was a span of 12 bases. Germline V gene sequence: CDR1 DFQATT, CDR2 SNEGSKA (reference sequence). The CDR3 extends over 13 amino acids.

V gene TRBV29-1 combines with J gene TRBJ1-4; D ambiguous. The length of the CDR3 is 14 residues. The germline V gene encodes CDR1 SQVTM and CDR2 ANQGSEA. V was shortened by 5 bases and J by 0 bases, with 10 bases between the two germline ends. This CDR3 reads CSVSPLATNEKLFF. The DNA for the CDR3 is TGCAGCGTTTCCCCACTTGCAACTAATGAAAAACTGTTTTTT. The full variable domain, its missing parts supplied by reference TRBV29-1 and TRBJ1-4, is SAVISQKPSRDICQRGTSLTIQCQVDSQVTMMFWYRQQPGQSLTLIATANQGSEATYESGFVIDKFPISRPNLTFSTLTVSNMSPEDSSIYLCSVSPLATNEKLFFGSGTQLSVL.

The V and J genes are TRBV10-3 and TRBJ2-3; D possibly corresponds to TRBD2 (5 bases). This CDR3 is built from 13 residues. Germline values: CDR1 ENHRY, CDR2 SYGVKD. Trimming took off 10 bases at V and 3 bases at J, with 14 bases between the two ends. Written as DNA, the CDR3 is TGTGCCACCGGGGAACAGCAAACAGATACGCAGTATTTT. It is translated as CATGEQQTDTQYF.

Turning to this clonotype: Relative to the germline gene, one junction end is altered; a read error may explain this. The chain employs TRBV7-7 and TRBJ2-1, with a weak D call TRBD2 (5 bases). Germline lookup yields CDR1 SSHAT and CDR2 FNYEAQ (reference sequence). The CDR3 runs to 13 residues. The CDR3 loop is CASSRVYGDEQFF. DNA for the CDR3: TGTGCTAGCAGCCGGGTCTACGGGGATGAGCAGTTCTTC.

This chain links TRBV7-2 with TRBJ1-2; D not resolved. This CDR3 is 12 amino acids long. With 7 bases removed from V and 6 bases from J, the gap between germline ends came to 12 bases. From germline, CDR1 is SGHTA and CDR2 FQGNSA. The CDR3 reads CASTEERDGYTF. CDR3 in DNA: TGTGCCAGCACCGAGGAGCGGGATGGCTACACCTTC.

The chain has TRBV24-1 and TRBJ2-2, with 10 bases lining up with TRBD1. The CDR3 loop spans 16 amino acids. Germline CDR1 reads KGHDR; CDR2 reads SFDVKD. Germline trimming cut 2 bases from V and 5 bases from J; bases unmatched to any gene: 4. The CDR3 region is CATSDSGQGRTGELFF. The CDR3 DNA is TGTGCCACCAGTGATTCGGGACAGGGGCGAACCGGGGAGCTGTTTTTT.

V usage is TRBV7-9 and J usage is TRBJ2-7; 9 bases map to TRBD2. The CDR3 is 16 amino acids. Germline V gene data show CDR1 as SEHNR and CDR2 as FQNEAQ (reference sequence). The ends lost 1 base at V and 0 bases at J; junction bases unmatched: 4. The CDR3 bases are TGTGCCAGCAGCTTAGGGACTAGCGCCAGCTCCTACGAGCAGTACTTC. Residues: CASSLGTSASSYEQYF. The entire variable domain, with the rest obtained from reference TRBV7-9 and TRBJ2-7, is as follows: DTGVSQNPRHKITKRGQNVTFRCDPISEHNRLYWYRQTLGQGPEFLTYFQNEAQLEKSRLLSDRFSAERPKGSFSTLEIQRTEQGDSAMYLCASSLGTSASSYEQYFGPGTRLTVT.

V usage is TRBV5-4 and J usage is TRBJ1-4, with D unclear. CDR3 length: 14 residues. Germline V CDR1 and CDR2: SGHNT, YYREEE (reference sequence). V was shortened by 4 bases and J by 8 bases, with 15 bases between the two germline ends. This CDR3 is CASSLWAQDEKLFF. The CDR3 DNA is TGTGCCAGCAGCCTGTGGGCCCAAGACGAAAAACTGTTTTTT.

The CDR3 is CASSPLGTGTEGGNQPQHF. The CDR3 DNA sequence: TGTGCCAGCAGTCCCCTCGGGACAGGGACAGAAGGCGGCAATCAGCCCCAGCATTTT. V and J are TRBV27 and TRBJ1-5, with 9 bases aligning to TRBD1. The V gene end was trimmed by 5 bases and the J gene end by 2 bases; junction bases not matched to a gene: 16. The CDR3 contains 19 residues. CDR1 MNHEY and CDR2 SMNVEV come from the germline V gene (reference sequence).

The chain combines TRBV2 with TRBJ1-2; 7 bases are shared with TRBD1. V lost 11 bases, J lost 6 bases, and 18 bases stayed unmatched. The germline V gene encodes CDR1 SNHLY and CDR2 FYNNEI. The CDR3 consists of 15 residues. The CDR3 DNA follows: TGTGCCGGCAACACTCTGACAGGGAACGTGGATGGCTACACCTTC. It encodes CAGNTLTGNVDGYTF.

This clonotype has a handful of counts. The rearrangement uses TRBV9 and TRBJ2-2; no firm D call. CDR1 is SGDLS and CDR2 is YYNGEE in the germline V gene. Trimming cost V 1 base and J 2 bases, with 0 bases left between them. The CDR3 is 12 residues long. The CDR3 sequence: CASSVNTGELFF. The CDR3 nucleotides read TGTGCCAGCAGCGTAAACACCGGGGAGCTGTTTTTT.

The chain is built from TRBV4-2 and TRBJ2-1; D is possibly TRBD2 (6 bases). Trimming stripped 5 bases from V and 6 bases from J, with 14 bases between. Germline values: CDR1 LGHNA, CDR2 YNFKEQ. The CDR3 loop spans 14 amino acids. CDR3 residues: CASSSRGKVNEQFF. The CDR3 DNA follows: TGTGCCAGCAGCAGCCGGGGGAAGGTCAATGAGCAGTTCTTC.

The V and J genes are TRBV7-2 and TRBJ1-6, with 10 positions matching TRBD1. Germline V lookup: CDR1 SGHTA, CDR2 FQGNSA. CDR3 size: 18 residues. Unmatched junction bases numbered 9, after V lost 5 bases and J lost 2 bases. The CDR3 region is CASSQRQGARPYNSPLHF. CDR3 nucleotides: TGTGCCAGCAGCCAGCGACAGGGGGCGCGGCCCTATAATTCACCCCTCCACTTT.

This clonotype has just a few counts. The chain links TRBV12-5 to TRBJ1-1; 7 nucleotides match TRBD1. V trimming: 1 base; J trimming: 4 bases; junction bases outside the gene matches: 9. The CDR3 runs 16 residues. The germline V gene has CDR1 LGHNT and CDR2 FRNRAP. The CDR3 sequence: CASGLDPGQIGTEAFF. The CDR3 nucleotides are TGTGCTAGTGGTTTGGACCCGGGACAGATCGGCACTGAAGCTTTCTTT.

The genes are TRBV14 and TRBJ2-5; TRBD1 or TRBD2 may be the D gene (5 bases each). The DNA end favors TRBJ2-7, so the J call may be wrong. Germline CDR1 reads SGHDN; CDR2 reads FVKESK. CDR3 length: 15 amino acids. The DNA for the CDR3 is TGTGCCAGCAGCCCCCCCGAGGGACCTGGGCACGAGCAGTACTTC. It yields the protein CASSPPEGPGHEQYF.

This sequence joins TRBV6-5 and TRBJ2-5; D remains unclear. The CDR3 totals 14 residues. The germline V gene encodes CDR1 MNHEY and CDR2 SVGAGI. V was pared by 0 bases and J by 1 base, with 6 bases between. The CDR3: CASSYSWGQETQYF. CDR3 coding DNA: TGTGCCAGCAGTTACTCTTGGGGCCAAGAGACCCAGTACTTC.

The chain links TRBV10-3 to TRBJ1-5, with unresolved D. The CDR3 sequence is 14 residues long. V was trimmed by 6 bases and J by 0 bases, leaving 9 bases between them. The germline V gene has CDR1 ENHRY and CDR2 SYGVKD. Here the CDR3 reads CAISGFGSNQPQHF. Here the CDR3 DNA reads TGTGCCATCAGCGGATTCGGTAGCAATCAGCCCCAGCATTTT.